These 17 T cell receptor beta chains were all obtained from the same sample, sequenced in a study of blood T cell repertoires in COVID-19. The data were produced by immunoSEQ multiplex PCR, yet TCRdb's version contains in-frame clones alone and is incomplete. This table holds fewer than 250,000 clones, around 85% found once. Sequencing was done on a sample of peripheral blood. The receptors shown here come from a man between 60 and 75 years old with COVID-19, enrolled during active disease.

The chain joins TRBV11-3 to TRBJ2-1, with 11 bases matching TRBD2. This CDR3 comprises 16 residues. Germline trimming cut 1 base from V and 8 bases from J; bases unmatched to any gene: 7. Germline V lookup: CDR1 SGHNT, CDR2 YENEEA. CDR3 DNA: TGTGCCAGCAGCTTAGTAGCGGGAGGGCCTATCTATGAGCAGTTCTTC. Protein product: CASSLVAGGPIYEQFF.

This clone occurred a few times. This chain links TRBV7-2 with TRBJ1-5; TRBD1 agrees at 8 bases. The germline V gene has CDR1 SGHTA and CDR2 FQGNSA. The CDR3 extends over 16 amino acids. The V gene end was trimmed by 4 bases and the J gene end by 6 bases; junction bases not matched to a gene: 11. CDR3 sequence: CASSSYPGQGGQPQHF. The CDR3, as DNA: TGTGCCAGCAGCTCCTACCCCGGACAGGGCGGTCAGCCCCAGCATTTT.

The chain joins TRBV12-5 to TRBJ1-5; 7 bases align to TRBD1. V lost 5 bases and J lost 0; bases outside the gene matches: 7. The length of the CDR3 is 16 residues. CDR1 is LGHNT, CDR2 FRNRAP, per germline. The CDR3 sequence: CASGQGTVSSNQPQHF. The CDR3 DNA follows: TGTGCTAGTGGTCAGGGGACAGTAAGTAGCAATCAGCCCCAGCATTTT.

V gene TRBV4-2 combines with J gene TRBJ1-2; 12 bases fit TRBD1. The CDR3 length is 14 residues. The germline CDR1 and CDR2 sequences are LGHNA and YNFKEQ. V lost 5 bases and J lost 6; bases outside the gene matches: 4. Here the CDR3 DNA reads TGTGCCAGCAGCGCGGGACAGGGGGCAAATGGCTACACCTTC. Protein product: CASSAGQGANGYTF.

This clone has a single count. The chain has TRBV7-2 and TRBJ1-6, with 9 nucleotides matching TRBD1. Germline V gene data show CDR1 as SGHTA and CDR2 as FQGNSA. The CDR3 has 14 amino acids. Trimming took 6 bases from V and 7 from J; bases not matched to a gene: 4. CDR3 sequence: CASSLGTGNSPLHF. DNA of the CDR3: TGTGCCAGCAGTTTGGGGACAGGGAATTCACCCCTCCACTTT. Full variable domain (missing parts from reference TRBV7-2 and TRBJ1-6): GAGVSQSPSNKVTEKGKDVELRCDPISGHTALYWYRQSLGQGLEFLIYFQGNSAPDKSGLPSDRFSAERTGGSVSTLTIQRTQQEDSAVYLCASSLGTGNSPLHFGNGTRLTVT.

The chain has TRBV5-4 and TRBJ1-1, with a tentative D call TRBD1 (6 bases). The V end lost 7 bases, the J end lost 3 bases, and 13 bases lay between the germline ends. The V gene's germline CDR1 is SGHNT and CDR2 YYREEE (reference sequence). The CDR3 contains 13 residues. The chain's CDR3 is CASAGTPDTEAFF. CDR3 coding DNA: TGTGCCAGCGCCGGGACACCCGACACTGAAGCTTTCTTT.

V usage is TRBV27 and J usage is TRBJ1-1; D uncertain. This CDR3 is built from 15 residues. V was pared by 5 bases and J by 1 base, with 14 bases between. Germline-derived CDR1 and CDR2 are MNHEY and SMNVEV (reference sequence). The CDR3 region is CASSPRPTSNTEAFF. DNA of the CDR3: TGTGCCAGCAGTCCCCGCCCGACATCGAACACTGAAGCTTTCTTT.

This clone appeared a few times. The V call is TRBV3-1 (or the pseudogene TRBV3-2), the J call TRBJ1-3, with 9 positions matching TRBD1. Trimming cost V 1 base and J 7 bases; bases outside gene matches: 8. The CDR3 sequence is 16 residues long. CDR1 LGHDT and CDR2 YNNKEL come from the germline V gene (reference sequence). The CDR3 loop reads CASSQGGTGRRNTIYF. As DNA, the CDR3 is TGTGCCAGCAGCCAAGGGGGGACAGGGAGAAGGAACACCATATATTTT.

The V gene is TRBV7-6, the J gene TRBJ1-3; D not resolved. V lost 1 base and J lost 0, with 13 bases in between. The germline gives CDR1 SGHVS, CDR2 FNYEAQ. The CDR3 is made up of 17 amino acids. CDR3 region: CASSLEFGLSSGNTIYF. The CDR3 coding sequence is TGTGCCAGCAGCTTAGAGTTTGGACTGTCCTCTGGAAACACCATATATTTT.

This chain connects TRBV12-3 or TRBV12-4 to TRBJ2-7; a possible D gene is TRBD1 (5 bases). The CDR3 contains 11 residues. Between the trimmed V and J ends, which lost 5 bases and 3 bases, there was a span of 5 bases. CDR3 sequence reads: CASSDSYEQYF. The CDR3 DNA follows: TGTGCCAGCAGTGACAGCTACGAGCAGTACTTC.

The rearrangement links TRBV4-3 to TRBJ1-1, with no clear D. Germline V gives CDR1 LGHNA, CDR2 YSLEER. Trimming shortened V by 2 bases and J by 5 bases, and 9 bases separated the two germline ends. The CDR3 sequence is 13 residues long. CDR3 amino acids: CASSQTGMTEAFF. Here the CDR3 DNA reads TGCGCCAGCAGCCAAACGGGTATGACTGAAGCTTTCTTT.

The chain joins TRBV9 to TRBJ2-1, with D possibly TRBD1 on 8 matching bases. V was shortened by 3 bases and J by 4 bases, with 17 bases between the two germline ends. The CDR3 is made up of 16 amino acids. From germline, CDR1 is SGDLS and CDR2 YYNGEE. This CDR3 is CASSAGGTGPYNEQFF. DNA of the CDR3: TGTGCCAGCAGCGCCGGGGGGACAGGCCCATACAATGAGCAGTTCTTC.

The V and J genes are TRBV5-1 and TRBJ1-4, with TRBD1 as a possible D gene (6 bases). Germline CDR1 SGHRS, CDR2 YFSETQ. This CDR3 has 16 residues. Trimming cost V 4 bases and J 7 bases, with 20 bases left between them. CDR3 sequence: CASSLREQGLGEKLFF. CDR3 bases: TGCGCCAGCAGCCTAAGGGAACAGGGTCTAGGTGAAAAACTGTTTTTT. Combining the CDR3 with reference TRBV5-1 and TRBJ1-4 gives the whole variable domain KAGVTQTPRYLIKTRGQQVTLSCSPISGHRSVSWYQQTPGQGLQFLFEYFSETQRNKGNFPGRFSGRQFSNSRSEMNVSTLELGDSALYLCASSLREQGLGEKLFFGSGTQLSVL.

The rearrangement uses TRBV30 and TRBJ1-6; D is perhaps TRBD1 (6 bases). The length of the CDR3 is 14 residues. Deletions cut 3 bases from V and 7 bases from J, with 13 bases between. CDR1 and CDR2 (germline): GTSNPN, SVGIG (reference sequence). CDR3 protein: CAWSPGVVNSPLHF. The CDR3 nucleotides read TGTGCCTGGAGCCCAGGGGTTGTAAATTCACCCCTCCACTTT.

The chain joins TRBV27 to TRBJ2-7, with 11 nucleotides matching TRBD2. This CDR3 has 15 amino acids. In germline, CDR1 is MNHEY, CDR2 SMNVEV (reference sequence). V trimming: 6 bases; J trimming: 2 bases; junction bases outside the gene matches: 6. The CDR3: CASRRLAGPTYEQYF. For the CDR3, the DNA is TGTGCCAGCAGGCGACTAGCGGGACCTACCTACGAGCAGTACTTC.

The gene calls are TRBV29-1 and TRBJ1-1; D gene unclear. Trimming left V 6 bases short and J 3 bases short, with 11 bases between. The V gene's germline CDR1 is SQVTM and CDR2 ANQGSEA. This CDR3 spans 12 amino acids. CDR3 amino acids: CSVIEADTEAFF. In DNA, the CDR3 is TGCAGCGTCATTGAGGCGGACACTGAAGCTTTCTTT.

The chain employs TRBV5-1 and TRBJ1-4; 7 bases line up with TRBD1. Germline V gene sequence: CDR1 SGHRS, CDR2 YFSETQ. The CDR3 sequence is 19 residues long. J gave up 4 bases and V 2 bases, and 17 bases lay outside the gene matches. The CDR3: CASSFEGYRGPLLNEKLFF. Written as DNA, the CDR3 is TGCGCCAGCAGCTTCGAGGGATACAGGGGTCCCCTTCTTAATGAAAAACTGTTTTTT. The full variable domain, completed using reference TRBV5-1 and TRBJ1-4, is KAGVTQTPRYLIKTRGQQVTLSCSPISGHRSVSWYQQTPGQGLQFLFEYFSETQRNKGNFPGRFSGRQFSNSRSEMNVSTLELGDSALYLCASSFEGYRGPLLNEKLFFGSGTQLSVL.